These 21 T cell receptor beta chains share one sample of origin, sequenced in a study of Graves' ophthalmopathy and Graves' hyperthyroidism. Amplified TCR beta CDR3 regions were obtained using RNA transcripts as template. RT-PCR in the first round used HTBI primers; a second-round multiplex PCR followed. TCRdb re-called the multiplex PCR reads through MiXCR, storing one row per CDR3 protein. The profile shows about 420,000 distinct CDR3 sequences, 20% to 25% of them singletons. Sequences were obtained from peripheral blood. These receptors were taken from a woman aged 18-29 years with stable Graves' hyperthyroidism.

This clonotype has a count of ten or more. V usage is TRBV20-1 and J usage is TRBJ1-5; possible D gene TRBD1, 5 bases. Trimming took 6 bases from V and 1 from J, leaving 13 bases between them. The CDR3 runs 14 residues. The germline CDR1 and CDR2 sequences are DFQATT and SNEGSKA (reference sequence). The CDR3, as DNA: TGCAGTGCCTTCATGGGGACCAGCAATCAGCCCCAGCATTTT. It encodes CSAFMGTSNQPQHF.

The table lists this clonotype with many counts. CDR3 amino acids: CASRRRQGLAKNIQYF. The CDR3 DNA follows: TGTGCCAGCAGGAGGAGACAGGGGCTAGCCAAAAACATTCAGTACTTC. The chain combines TRBV6-1 with TRBJ2-4, with TRBD1 matching over 8 bases. The length of the CDR3 is 16 residues. V was pared by 6 bases and J by 0 bases, with 7 bases of the junction left unmatched. Germline assignment: CDR1 MNHNS and CDR2 SASEGT.

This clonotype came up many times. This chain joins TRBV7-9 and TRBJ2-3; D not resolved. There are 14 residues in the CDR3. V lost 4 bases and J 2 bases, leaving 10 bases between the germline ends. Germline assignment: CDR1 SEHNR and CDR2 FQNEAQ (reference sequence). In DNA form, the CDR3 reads TGTGCCAGCAGCTCATTCAAAAACACAGATACGCAGTATTTT. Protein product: CASSSFKNTDTQYF.

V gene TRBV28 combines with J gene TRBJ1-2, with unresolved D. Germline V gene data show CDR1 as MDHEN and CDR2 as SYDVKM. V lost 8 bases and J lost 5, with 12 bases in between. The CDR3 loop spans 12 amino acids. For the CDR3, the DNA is TGTGCCAGCGCCTACCAAGCTTATGGCTACACCTTC. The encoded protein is CASAYQAYGYTF.

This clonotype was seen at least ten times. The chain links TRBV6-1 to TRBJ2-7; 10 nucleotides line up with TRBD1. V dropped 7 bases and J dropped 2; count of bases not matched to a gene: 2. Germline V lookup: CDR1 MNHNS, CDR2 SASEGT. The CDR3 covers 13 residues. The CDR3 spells CASIGTGAYEQYF. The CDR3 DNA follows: TGTGCCAGCATCGGGACAGGGGCCTACGAGCAGTACTTC.

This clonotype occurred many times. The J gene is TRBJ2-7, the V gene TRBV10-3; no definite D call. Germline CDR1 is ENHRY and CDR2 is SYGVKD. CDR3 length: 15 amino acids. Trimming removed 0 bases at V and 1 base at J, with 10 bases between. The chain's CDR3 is CAISESALLSYEQYF. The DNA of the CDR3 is TGTGCCATCAGTGAGTCGGCGTTGCTATCCTACGAGCAGTACTTC.

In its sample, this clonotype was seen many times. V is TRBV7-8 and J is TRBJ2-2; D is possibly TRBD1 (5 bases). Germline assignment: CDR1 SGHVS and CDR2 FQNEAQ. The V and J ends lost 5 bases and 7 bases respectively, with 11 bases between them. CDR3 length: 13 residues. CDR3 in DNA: TGTGCCAGCAGCCCGCGACAGAACGGGGAGCTGTTTTTT. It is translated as CASSPRQNGELFF. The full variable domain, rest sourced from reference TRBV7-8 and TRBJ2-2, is GAGVSQSPRYKVAKRGQDVALRCDPISGHVSLFWYQQALGQGPEFLTYFQNEAQLDKSGLPSDRFFAERPEGSVSTLKIQRTQQEDSAVYLCASSPRQNGELFFGEGSRLTVL.

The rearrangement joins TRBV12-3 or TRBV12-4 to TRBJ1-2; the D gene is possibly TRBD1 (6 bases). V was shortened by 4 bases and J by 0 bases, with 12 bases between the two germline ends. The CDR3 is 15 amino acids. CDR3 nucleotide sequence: TGTGCCAGCAGTTCCGGACAGCCTTCTAACTATGGCTACACCTTC. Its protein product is CASSSGQPSNYGYTF.

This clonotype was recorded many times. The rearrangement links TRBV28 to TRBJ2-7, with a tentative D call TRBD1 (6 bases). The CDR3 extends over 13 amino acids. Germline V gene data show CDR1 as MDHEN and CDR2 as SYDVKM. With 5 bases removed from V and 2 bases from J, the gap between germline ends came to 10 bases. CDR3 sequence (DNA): TGTGCCAGCAGTCCCCGGGACACCTACGAGCAGTACTTC. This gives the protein CASSPRDTYEQYF.

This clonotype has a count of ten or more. CDR3 amino acids: CASRDRGSEAFF. The CDR3 DNA follows: TGTGCCAGCAGGGACAGGGGTTCTGAAGCTTTCTTT. The V and J genes are TRBV2 and TRBJ1-1, with 9 bases lining up with TRBD1. CDR1 SNHLY and CDR2 FYNNEI come from the germline V gene. V dropped 6 bases and J dropped 6; count of bases not matched to a gene: 2. The CDR3 totals 12 residues.

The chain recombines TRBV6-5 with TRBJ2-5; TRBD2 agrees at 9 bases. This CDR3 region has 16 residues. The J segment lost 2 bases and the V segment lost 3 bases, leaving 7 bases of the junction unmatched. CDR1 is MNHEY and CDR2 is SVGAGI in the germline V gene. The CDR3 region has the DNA TGTGCCAGCAGTTATTCGGGGACTAGCAGACAAGAGACCCAGTACTTC. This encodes CASSYSGTSRQETQYF.

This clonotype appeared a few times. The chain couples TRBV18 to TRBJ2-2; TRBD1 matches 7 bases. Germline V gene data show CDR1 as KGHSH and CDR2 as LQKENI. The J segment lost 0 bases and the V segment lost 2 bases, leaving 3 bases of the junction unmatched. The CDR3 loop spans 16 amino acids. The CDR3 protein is CASSPRQGSNTGELFF. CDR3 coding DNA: TGTGCCAGCTCACCAAGACAGGGATCGAACACCGGGGAGCTGTTTTTT.

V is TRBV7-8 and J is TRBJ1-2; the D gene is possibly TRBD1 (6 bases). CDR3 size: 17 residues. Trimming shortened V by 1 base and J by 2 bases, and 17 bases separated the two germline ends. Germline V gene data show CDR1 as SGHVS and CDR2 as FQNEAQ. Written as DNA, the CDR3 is TGTGCCAGCAGCTTAGATACCCTGGGGGCAGGAAACTATGGCTACACCTTC. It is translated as CASSLDTLGAGNYGYTF. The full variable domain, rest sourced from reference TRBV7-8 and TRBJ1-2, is GAGVSQSPRYKVAKRGQDVALRCDPISGHVSLFWYQQALGQGPEFLTYFQNEAQLDKSGLPSDRFFAERPEGSVSTLKIQRTQQEDSAVYLCASSLDTLGAGNYGYTFGSGTRLTVV.

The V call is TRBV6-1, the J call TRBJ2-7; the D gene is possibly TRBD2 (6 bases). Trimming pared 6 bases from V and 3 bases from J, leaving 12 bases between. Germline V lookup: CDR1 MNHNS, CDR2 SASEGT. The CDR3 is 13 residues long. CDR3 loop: CASSQAGRYEQYF. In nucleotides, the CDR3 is TGTGCCAGCAGCCAAGCGGGCCGCTACGAGCAGTACTTC.

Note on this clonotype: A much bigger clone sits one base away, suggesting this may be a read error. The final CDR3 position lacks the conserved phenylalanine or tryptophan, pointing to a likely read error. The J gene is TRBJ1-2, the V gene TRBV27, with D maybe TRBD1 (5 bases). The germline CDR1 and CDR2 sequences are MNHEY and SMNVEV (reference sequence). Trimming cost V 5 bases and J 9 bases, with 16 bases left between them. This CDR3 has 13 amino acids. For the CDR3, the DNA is TGTGCCAGCAGTCCCCGGGACGGTTTCCGCTACACCGTC. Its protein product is CASSPRDGFRYTV.

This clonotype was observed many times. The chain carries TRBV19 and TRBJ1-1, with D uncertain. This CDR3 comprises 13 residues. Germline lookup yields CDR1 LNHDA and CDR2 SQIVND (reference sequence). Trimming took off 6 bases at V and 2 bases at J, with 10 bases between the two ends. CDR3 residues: CASSRLRNTEAFF. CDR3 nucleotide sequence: TGTGCCAGTAGCCGACTCCGAAACACTGAAGCTTTCTTT.

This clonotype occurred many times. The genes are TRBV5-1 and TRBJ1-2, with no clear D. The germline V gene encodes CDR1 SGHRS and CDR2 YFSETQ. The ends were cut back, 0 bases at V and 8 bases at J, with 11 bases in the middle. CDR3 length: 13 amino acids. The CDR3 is CASSLDGLEGYTF. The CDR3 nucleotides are TGCGCCAGCAGCTTGGACGGACTAGAGGGCTACACCTTC.

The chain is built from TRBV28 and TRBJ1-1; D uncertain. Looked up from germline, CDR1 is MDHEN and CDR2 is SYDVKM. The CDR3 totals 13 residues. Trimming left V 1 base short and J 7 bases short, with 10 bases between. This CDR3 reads CASSLSGLLEAFF. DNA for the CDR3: TGTGCCAGCAGTTTATCGGGATTGCTTGAAGCTTTCTTT.

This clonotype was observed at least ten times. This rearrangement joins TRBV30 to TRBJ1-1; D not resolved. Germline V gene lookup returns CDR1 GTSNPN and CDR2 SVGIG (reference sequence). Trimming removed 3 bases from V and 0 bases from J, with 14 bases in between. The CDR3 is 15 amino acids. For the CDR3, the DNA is TGTGCCTGGAGCAGTTCTTACAGAGTGAACACTGAAGCTTTCTTT. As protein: CAWSSSYRVNTEAFF.

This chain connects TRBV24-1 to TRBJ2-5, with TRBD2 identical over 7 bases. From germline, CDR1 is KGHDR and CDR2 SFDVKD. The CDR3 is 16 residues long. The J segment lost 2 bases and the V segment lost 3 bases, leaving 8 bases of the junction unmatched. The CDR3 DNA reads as TGTGCCACCAGTGATCGTGTCTGGGGGGGGCAAGAGACCCAGTACTTC. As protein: CATSDRVWGGQETQYF.

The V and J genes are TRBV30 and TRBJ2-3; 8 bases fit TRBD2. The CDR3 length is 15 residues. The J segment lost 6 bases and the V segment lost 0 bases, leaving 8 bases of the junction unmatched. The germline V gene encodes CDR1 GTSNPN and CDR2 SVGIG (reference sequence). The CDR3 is CAWSVRAGGKDTQYF. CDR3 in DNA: TGTGCCTGGAGTGTACGGGCGGGAGGAAAGGATACGCAGTATTTT.